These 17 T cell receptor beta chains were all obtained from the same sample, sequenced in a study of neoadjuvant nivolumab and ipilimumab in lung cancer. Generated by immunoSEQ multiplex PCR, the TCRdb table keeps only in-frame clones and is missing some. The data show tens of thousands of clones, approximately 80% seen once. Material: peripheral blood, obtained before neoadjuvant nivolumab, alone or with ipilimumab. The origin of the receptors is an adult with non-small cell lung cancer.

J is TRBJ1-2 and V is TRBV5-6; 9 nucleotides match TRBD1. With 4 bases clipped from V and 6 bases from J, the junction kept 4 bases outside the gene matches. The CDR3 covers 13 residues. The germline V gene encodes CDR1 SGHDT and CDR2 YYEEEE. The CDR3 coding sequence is TGTGCCAGCAGCGATACAGGGGGCAATGGCTACACCTTC. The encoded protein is CASSDTGGNGYTF.

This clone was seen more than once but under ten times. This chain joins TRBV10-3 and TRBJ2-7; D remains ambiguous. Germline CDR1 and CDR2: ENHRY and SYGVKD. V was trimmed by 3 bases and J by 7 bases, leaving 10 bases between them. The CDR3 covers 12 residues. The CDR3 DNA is TGTGCCATCAGTGACGGTGCGGTTGAGCAGTACTTC. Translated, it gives CAISDGAVEQYF.

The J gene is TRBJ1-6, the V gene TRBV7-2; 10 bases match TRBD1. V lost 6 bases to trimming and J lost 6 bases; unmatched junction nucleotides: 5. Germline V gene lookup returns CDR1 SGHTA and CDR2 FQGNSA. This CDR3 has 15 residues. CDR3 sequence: CASRSTGGTNSPLHF. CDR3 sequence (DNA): TGTGCCAGCAGATCGACAGGGGGCACTAATTCACCCCTCCACTTT.

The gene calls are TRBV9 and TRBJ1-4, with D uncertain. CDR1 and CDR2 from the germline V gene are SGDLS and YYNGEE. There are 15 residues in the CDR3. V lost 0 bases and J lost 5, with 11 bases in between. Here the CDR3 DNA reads TGTGCCAGCAGCGTAGGTGGGTTAAGGAATGAAAAACTGTTTTTT. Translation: CASSVGGLRNEKLFF.

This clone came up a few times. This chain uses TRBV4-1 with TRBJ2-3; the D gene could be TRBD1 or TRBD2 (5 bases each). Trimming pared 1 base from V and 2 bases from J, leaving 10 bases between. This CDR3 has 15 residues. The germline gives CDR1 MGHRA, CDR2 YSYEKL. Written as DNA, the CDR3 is TGCGCCAGCAGCCAAGGAGGGACCACCACAGATACGCAGTATTTT. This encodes CASSQGGTTTDTQYF.

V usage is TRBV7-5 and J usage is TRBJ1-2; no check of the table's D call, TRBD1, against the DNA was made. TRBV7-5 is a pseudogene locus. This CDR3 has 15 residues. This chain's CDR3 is CVRSMAGTGNYGYTF. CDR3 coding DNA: TGTGTCAGAAGCATGGCCGGGACAGGGAACTATGGCTACACCTTC.

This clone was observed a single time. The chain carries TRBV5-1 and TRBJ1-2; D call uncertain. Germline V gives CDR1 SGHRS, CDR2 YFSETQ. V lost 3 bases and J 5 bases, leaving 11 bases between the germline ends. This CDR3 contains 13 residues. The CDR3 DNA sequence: TGCGCCAGCAGCTACGATGGAGGGTATGGCTACACCTTC. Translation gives CASSYDGGYGYTF.

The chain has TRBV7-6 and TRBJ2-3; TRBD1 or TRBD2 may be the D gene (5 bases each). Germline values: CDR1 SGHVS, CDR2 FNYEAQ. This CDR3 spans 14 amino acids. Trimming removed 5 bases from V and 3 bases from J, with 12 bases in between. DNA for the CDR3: TGTGCCAGCAGCGGATCGGGACGGACAGATACGCAGTATTTT. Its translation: CASSGSGRTDTQYF.

The CDR3: CASSDRASNEKLFF. In DNA form, the CDR3 reads TGTGCCAGCTCCGATCGAGCGTCTAATGAAAAACTGTTTTTT. This chain uses TRBV18 with TRBJ1-4; D unresolved. V lost 6 bases to trimming and J lost 3 bases, with 11 bases between them. CDR1 is KGHSH and CDR2 is LQKENI in the germline V gene. The CDR3 extends over 14 amino acids.

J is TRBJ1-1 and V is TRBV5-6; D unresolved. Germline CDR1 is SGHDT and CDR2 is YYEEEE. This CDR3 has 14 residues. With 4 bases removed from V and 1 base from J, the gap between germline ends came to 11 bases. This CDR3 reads CASSRGGSNTEAFF. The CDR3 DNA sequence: TGTGCCAGCAGCCGGGGAGGGTCGAACACTGAAGCTTTCTTT. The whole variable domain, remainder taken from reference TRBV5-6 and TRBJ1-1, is DAGVTQSPTHLIKTRGQQVTLRCSPKSGHDTVSWYQQALGQGPQFIFQYYEEEERQRGNFPDRFSGHQFPNYSSELNVNALLLGDSALYLCASSRGGSNTEAFFGQGTRLTVV.

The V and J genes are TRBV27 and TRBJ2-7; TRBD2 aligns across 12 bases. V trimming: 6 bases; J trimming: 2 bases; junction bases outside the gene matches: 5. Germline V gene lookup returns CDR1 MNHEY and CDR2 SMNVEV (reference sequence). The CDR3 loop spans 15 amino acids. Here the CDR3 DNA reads TGTGCCAGCAGCCCGACTAGCGGGGGTACCTACGAGCAGTACTTC. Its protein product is CASSPTSGGTYEQYF.

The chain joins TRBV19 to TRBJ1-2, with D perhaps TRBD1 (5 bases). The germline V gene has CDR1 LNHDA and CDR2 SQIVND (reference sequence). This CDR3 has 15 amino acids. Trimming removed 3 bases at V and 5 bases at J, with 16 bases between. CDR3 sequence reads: CASSISTGEWYGYTF. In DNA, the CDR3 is TGTGCCAGTAGTATTTCCACAGGCGAGTGGTATGGCTACACCTTC.

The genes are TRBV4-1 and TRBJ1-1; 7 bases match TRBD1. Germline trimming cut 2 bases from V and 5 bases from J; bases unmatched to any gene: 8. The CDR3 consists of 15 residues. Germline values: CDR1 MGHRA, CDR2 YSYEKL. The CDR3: CASSQPTGKFTEAFF. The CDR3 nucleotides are TGCGCCAGCAGCCAACCGACAGGGAAGTTTACTGAAGCTTTCTTT.

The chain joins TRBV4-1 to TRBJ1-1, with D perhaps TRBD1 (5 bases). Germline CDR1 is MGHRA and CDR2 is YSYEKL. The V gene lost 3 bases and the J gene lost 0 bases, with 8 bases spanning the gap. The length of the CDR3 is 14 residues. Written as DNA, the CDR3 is TGCGCCAGCAGCCACGGGACGCTGAACACTGAAGCTTTCTTT. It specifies CASSHGTLNTEAFF.

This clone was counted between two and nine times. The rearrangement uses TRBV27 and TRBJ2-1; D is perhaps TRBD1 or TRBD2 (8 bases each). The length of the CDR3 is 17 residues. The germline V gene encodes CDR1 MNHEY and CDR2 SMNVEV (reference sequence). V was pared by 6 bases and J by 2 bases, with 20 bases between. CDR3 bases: TGTGCCAGCAGCCCACAGGGGGGGGGACTAGCCTACAATGAGCAGTTCTTC. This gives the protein CASSPQGGGLAYNEQFF.

The CDR3 spells CASSPGPAQETQYF. The CDR3, as DNA: TGTGCCAGCAGCCCGGGACCGGCCCAAGAGACCCAGTACTTC. The chain couples TRBV14 to TRBJ2-5, with D tentatively TRBD1 or TRBD2 (5 bases each). The CDR3 totals 14 residues. Germline assignment: CDR1 SGHDN and CDR2 FVKESK. Between the trimmed V and J ends, which lost 4 bases and 1 base, there was a span of 10 bases.

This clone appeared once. The CDR3 loop is CASSSLGSAKNIQYF. DNA for the CDR3: TGTGCCAGCTCCTCACTCGGGTCAGCCAAAAACATTCAGTACTTC. This chain links TRBV18 with TRBJ2-4; no reliable D call. V lost 6 bases and J 0 bases, leaving 12 bases between the germline ends. There are 15 residues in the CDR3. Germline V lookup: CDR1 KGHSH, CDR2 LQKENI.